The 16 T cell receptor beta chains in this list originate from one sample, sequenced in a study of CD8 T cells in ankylosing spondylitis. TCRdb re-analysed the 5' RACE reads in MiXCR, keeping a single row per CDR3 protein. Among more than 150,000 distinct CDR3 sequences listed, 15% to 20% were seen once. Sequenced sample: blood, either unsorted or a sorted T cell fraction (not recorded which). The receptor set was obtained from a male donor under 30 with ankylosing spondylitis or in good health (not recorded which).

In its sample, this clonotype was seen many times. The chain combines TRBV5-1 with TRBJ1-5, with D maybe TRBD1 (6 bases). The CDR3 length is 15 residues. Germline loops: CDR1 SGHRS, CDR2 YFSETQ. Trimming took 0 bases from V and 4 from J, leaving 11 bases between them. CDR3 nucleotides: TGCGCCAGCAGCTTGGTGGCAGGGGAGAATCAGCCCCAGCATTTT. Its protein is CASSLVAGENQPQHF.

This clonotype has ten or more counts. The rearrangement links TRBV27 to TRBJ2-1, with D unclear. This CDR3 is 14 amino acids long. The germline V and J ends were trimmed by 5 bases and 8 bases, with 16 bases remaining between them. Germline V CDR1 and CDR2: MNHEY, SMNVEV (reference sequence). Written as DNA, the CDR3 is TGTGCCAGCAGTACGGACGCAAACGGCGATGAGCAGTTCTTC. It specifies CASSTDANGDEQFF.

Many counts were recorded for this clonotype. This chain connects TRBV12-3 or TRBV12-4 to TRBJ2-3; a weak D match, TRBD2 (7 bases). V lost 6 bases to trimming and J lost 9 bases, with 13 bases between them. CDR3 length equals 12 residues. CDR3 region: CASREGGQTQYF. The DNA for the CDR3 is TGTGCCAGCAGGGAGGGGGGGCAGACGCAGTATTTT.

This clonotype was found many times. The chain couples TRBV12-3 or TRBV12-4 to TRBJ2-1; tentatively, D is TRBD1 (5 bases). This CDR3 has 16 amino acids. V lost 8 bases and J 5 bases, leaving 22 bases between the germline ends. CDR3 amino acids: CASGAHQGRRHNEQFF. The DNA of the CDR3 is TGTGCCAGCGGCGCCCACCAGGGTAGGAGACACAATGAGCAGTTCTTC.

The chain carries TRBV29-1 and TRBJ2-5, with 7 bases that match TRBD2. The CDR3 extends over 15 amino acids. Unmatched junction bases numbered 16, after V lost 7 bases and J lost 5 bases. The germline gives CDR1 SQVTM, CDR2 ANQGSEA. CDR3 in DNA: TGCAGCGCGGCCCGGTGGGGAGCGGGAAGGGAGACCCAGTACTTC. Amino acids: CSAARWGAGRETQYF.

This clonotype showed up many times. The chain recombines TRBV21-1 with TRBJ2-3; the tabulated D call, TRBD1, remains unverified against the DNA. TRBV21-1 is a known pseudogene. CDR3 length equals 18 residues. The CDR3 reads CASSPPDRGLSFTDTQYF. CDR3 sequence (DNA): TGTGCCAGCAGCCCCCCCGACAGGGGGCTATCATTCACAGATACGCAGTATTTT.

The sample holds a few counts of this clonotype. The rearrangement links TRBV15 to TRBJ1-1; the D is unclear. V lost 1 base, J lost 5 bases, and 11 bases lay in between. CDR3 length equals 14 residues. Germline V lookup: CDR1 LNHNV, CDR2 YYDKDF (reference sequence). CDR3 residues: CATSRVRESTEAFF. The CDR3 DNA reads as TGTGCCACCAGCAGAGTCCGGGAAAGTACTGAAGCTTTCTTT.

This clonotype was detected ten times or more. The chain recombines TRBV25-1 with TRBJ1-1, with a tentative D call TRBD1 (5 bases). V was clipped by 6 bases and J by 11 bases, with 22 bases between them. The CDR3 extends over 14 amino acids. Looked up from germline, CDR1 is MGHDK and CDR2 is SYGVNS. The CDR3 sequence is CASSEAGGSLSAFF. CDR3 DNA: TGTGCCAGCAGCGAAGCGGGGGGATCTCTTAGCGCTTTCTTT.

This clonotype was seen many times. The rearrangement links TRBV29-1 to TRBJ2-3; maybe TRBD1 (6 bases). The CDR3 length is 14 residues. V lost 1 base to trimming and J lost 1 base, with 9 bases between them. In germline, CDR1 is SQVTM, CDR2 ANQGSEA. The chain's CDR3 is CSVEGGGRTDTQYF. The CDR3 DNA sequence: TGCAGCGTTGAAGGAGGGGGTCGCACAGATACGCAGTATTTT.

The J gene is TRBJ2-5, the V gene TRBV5-4; 7 bases fit TRBD1. The V gene's germline CDR1 is SGHNT and CDR2 YYREEE (reference sequence). The length of the CDR3 is 13 residues. After removal of 3 bases from V and 4 bases from J, the junction contained 3 bases not matched to a gene. The CDR3 DNA follows: TGTGCCAGCAGCTCCTGGGACAGAGAGACCCAGTACTTC. Translated, it gives CASSSWDRETQYF.

CDR3 region: CAISAGLAGEDTQYF. The CDR3 DNA reads as TGTGCCATCAGTGCGGGACTAGCGGGAGAGGATACGCAGTATTTT. The chain joins TRBV10-3 to TRBJ2-3; 14 bases are shared with TRBD2. The CDR3 spans 15 residues. Germline V lookup: CDR1 ENHRY, CDR2 SYGVKD. After removal of 4 bases from V and 6 bases from J, the junction contained 3 bases not matched to a gene.

The chain links TRBV12-3 or TRBV12-4 to TRBJ2-7; D possibly corresponds to TRBD2 (5 bases). V lost 10 bases and J lost 2, with 15 bases in between. The CDR3 covers 13 residues. The CDR3 DNA reads TGTGCCATCCGGACTGGACCGACCTACGAGCAGTACTTC. Encoded protein: CAIRTGPTYEQYF.

This clonotype has at least ten counts. This rearrangement joins TRBV5-1 to TRBJ2-5, with TRBD2 matching over 7 bases. J was trimmed by 5 bases and V by 4 bases; bases with no gene match: 5. This CDR3 comprises 13 residues. CDR1 and CDR2 from the germline V gene are SGHRS and YFSETQ. The CDR3 protein is CASSRTSGETQYF. The CDR3 nucleotides are TGCGCCAGCAGCCGGACTAGTGGGGAGACCCAGTACTTC.

In the case of this clonotype: A much larger clone differs from this one at a single base, so this may be a read error. This rearrangement joins TRBV5-1 to TRBJ2-3; D perhaps matches TRBD2 (6 bases). Looked up from germline, CDR1 is SGHRS and CDR2 is YFSETQ. The CDR3 is 16 residues long. The CDR3 DNA is TGCGCCTGCAGCGGCCAACAAGGGGAGGTGACAGATACGCAGTATTTT. Protein sequence: CACSGQQGEVTDTQYF.

There are many counts of this clonotype. CDR3 in DNA: TGTGCCAGCAGTTTAGCGGGGACAGCCAGCAATCAGCCCCAGCATTTT. Protein sequence: CASSLAGTASNQPQHF. The chain couples TRBV12-3 or TRBV12-4 to TRBJ1-5; TRBD1 matches at 7 bases. The CDR3 covers 16 residues. With V trimmed by 0 bases and J by 1 base, 3 bases remained unmatched.

In its sample, this clonotype was seen many times. The chain links TRBV6-5 to TRBJ2-2, with TRBD2 matching over 8 bases. The V gene end was trimmed by 2 bases and the J gene end by 7 bases; junction bases not matched to a gene: 9. The germline V gene has CDR1 MNHEY and CDR2 SVGAGI. The CDR3 is 16 residues long. The CDR3 sequence is CASSYTGGRVGGELFF. In DNA, the CDR3 is TGTGCCAGCAGTTACACGGGAGGGCGAGTCGGCGGGGAGCTGTTTTTT.